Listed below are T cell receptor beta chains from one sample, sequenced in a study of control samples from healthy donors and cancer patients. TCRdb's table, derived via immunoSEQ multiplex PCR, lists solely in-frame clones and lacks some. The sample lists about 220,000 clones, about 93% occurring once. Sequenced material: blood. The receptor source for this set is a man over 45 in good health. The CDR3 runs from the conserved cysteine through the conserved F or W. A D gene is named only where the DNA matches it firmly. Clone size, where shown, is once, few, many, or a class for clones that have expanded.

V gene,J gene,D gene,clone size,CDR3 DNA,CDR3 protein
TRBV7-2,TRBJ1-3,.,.,TGTGCCAGCAGCTTAGCGGGGGCTGGAAACACCATATATTTT,CASSLAGAGNTIYF
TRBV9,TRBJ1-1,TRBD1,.,TGTGCCAGCAGCCGGACAGGGGAGAACACTGAAGCTTTCTTT,CASSRTGENTEAFF
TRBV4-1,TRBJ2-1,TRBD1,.,TGCGCCAGCAGCTGGCCCAGGGGGAAGAGCATGAACAATGAGCAGTTCTTC,CASSWPRGKSMNNEQFF
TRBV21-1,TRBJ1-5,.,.,TGTGCCAGCAGCAGGCTCGATTTAACTAATCAGCCCCAGCATTTT,CASSRLDLTNQPQHF
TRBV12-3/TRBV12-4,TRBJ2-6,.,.,TGTGCCAGCAGCGTCTCTGGGGCCAACGTCCTGACTTTC,CASSVSGANVLTF
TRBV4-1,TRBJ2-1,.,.,TGCGCCAGCAGCCTCATAGGTGGACCTAATGAGCAGTTCTTC,CASSLIGGPNEQFF
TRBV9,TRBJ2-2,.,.,TGTGCCAGCAGCGTAGGGCTGAGGAACACCGGGGAGCTGTTTTTT,CASSVGLRNTGELFF
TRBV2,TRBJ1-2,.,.,TGTGCCACCGGGGGAAGGCAGAACTATGGCTACACCTTC,CATGGRQNYGYTF
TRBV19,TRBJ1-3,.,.,TGTGCCAGTAGATCGTGGCTCCTCTCTGGAAACACCATATATTTT,CASRSWLLSGNTIYF
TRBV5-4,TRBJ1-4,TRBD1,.,TGTGCCAGCAGCTTGGGGGGACAGCTCAATGAAAAACTGTTTTTT,CASSLGGQLNEKLFF
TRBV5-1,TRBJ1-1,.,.,TGCGCCAGCAGCTTTTGGCAGGCGAACACTGAAGCTTTCTTT,CASSFWQANTEAFF
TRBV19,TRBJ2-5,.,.,TGTGCCAGTAGTATAGGTCAACAGGGTGCGACCCAGTACTTC,CASSIGQQGATQYF
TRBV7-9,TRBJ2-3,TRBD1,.,TGTGCCAGCAGCTTAAAGAGGACAGGGGGTACAGATACGCAGTATTTT,CASSLKRTGGTDTQYF
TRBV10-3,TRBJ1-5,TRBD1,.,TGTGCCATCAGTGATGCCGGGACAGGATTTAGCAATCAGCCCCAGCATTTT,CAISDAGTGFSNQPQHF
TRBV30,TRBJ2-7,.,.,TGTGCCGGGGGGAGGGGGCGCAGCGAGCAGTACTTC,CAGGRGRSEQYF
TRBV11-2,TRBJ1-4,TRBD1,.,TGTGCCAGCAGCCTTCCCGGGACAGGGTTAATTTTCGGAAAACTGTTTTTT,CASSLPGTGLIFGKLFF
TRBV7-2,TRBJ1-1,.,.,TGTGCCAGCACCCAGACAGCGGAATACACTGAAGCTTTCTTT,CASTQTAEYTEAFF
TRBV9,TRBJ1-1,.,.,TGTGCCAGCAGCGTCGCCGACGCAGACAACACTGAAGCTTTCTTT,CASSVADADNTEAFF
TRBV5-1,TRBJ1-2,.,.,TGCGCCAGCAGCTTCCAATCTCGGGGCACCTATGGCTACACCTTC,CASSFQSRGTYGYTF
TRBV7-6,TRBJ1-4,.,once,TGTGCCAGCAGCTTGTTCGCCGGGGGGGAAAAACTGTTTTTT,CASSLFAGGEKLFF
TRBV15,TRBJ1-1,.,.,TGTGCCACCAGCAGGGTGCGGACAGATGATAAAGCTTTCTTT,CATSRVRTDDKAFF
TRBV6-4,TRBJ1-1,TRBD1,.,TGTGCCAGCAGTGTGGATGGCAGGGGGACTGAAGCTTTCTTT,CASSVDGRGTEAFF
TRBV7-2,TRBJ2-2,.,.,TGTGCCAGCAGCGCCCAATCCGGTCCGAACACCGGGGAGCTGTTTTTT,CASSAQSGPNTGELFF
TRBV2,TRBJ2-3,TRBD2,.,TGTGCCAGCAGTGGGCTAGCGGGGATCCTTCTTTCCCCAGATACGCAGTATTTT,CASSGLAGILLSPDTQYF
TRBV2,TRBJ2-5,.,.,TGTGCCAGCAGTTACATAGAGACCCAGTACTTC,CASSYIETQYF
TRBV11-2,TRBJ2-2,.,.,TGTGCCAGCAGCGCGGCAGGGAGCACCGGGGAGCTGTTTTTT,CASSAAGSTGELFF
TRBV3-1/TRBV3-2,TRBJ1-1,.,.,TGTGCCAGCAGCCCCCTTCCGCCGGTAATCGAAGCTTTCTTT,CASSPLPPVIEAFF
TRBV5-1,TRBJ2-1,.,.,TGCGCCAGCAGCCCCGGGCTCAGACCTTACAATGAGCAGTTCTTC,CASSPGLRPYNEQFF
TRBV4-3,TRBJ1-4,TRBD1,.,TGCGCCAGCAGCCAAGAGTATACCGGCGGACAGGGGGGGGCTAAACTGTTTTTT,CASSQEYTGGQGGAKLFF
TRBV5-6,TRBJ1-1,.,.,TGTGCCAGCAGCTTGGCCGCGGGGAACACTGAAGCTTTCTTT,CASSLAAGNTEAFF
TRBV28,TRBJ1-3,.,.,TGTGCCAGCAGTATTGGAAACACCATATATTTT,CASSIGNTIYF
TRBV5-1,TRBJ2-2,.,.,TGCGCCAGCAGGCAGGACTCCAACACCGGGGAGCTGTTTTTT,CASRQDSNTGELFF
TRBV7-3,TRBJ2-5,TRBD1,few,TGTGCCAGCAGCCCGGGGACAGGGGGACATACCCAGTACTTC,CASSPGTGGHTQYF
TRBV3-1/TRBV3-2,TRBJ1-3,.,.,TGTGCCAGCAGCCAAGAAATTATGACCTCTGGAAACACCATATATTTT,CASSQEIMTSGNTIYF
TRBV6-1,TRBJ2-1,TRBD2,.,TGTGCCAGCAGTGAATGGAAGCGGGGGGACAATGAGCAGTTCTTC,CASSEWKRGDNEQFF
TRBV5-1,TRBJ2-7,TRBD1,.,TGCGCCAGCAGCTTGGAGACAGGGGTGGACGAGCAGTACTTC,CASSLETGVDEQYF
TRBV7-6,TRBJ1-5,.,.,TGTGCCAGCAGCTTAGGGCTAGGGGAACAGCCCCAGCATTTT,CASSLGLGEQPQHF
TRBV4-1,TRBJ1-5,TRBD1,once,TGCGCCAGCAGCCAGAAAGGGGGGACAGTCGGTCAGCCCCAGCATTTT,CASSQKGGTVGQPQHF
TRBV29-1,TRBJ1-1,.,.,TGCAGCGTCAGGTATGGGAACACTGAAGCTTTCTTT,CSVRYGNTEAFF
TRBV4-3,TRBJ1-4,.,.,TGCGCCAGCAGCCAAGACGTCGGCCGAAATGAAAAACTGTTTTTT,CASSQDVGRNEKLFF
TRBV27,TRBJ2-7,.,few,TGTGCCAGCAGTAGATCCGGGACGTTCTACGAGCAGTACTTC,CASSRSGTFYEQYF
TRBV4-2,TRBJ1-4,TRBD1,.,TGTGCCAGCAGCCAGAGGACAGGGGGGGATGAAAAACTGTTTTTT,CASSQRTGGDEKLFF
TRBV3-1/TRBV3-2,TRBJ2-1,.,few,TGTGCCAGCAGCCGATCCGGTTACCAGTTCTTC,CASSRSGYQFF
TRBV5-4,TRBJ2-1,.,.,TGTGCCAGCAGCTTGAAAGGGTTCGATGAGCAGTTCTTC,CASSLKGFDEQFF
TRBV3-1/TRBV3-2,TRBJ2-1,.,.,TGTGCCAGCAGCACCCGCCGGACAGTATTTTACAATGAGCAGTTCTTC,CASSTRRTVFYNEQFF
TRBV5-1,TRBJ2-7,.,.,TGCGCCAGCAGCTTGTTCGCAGGAACCTACGAGCAGTACTTC,CASSLFAGTYEQYF
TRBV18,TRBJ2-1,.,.,TGTGCCAGCTCACCACAGGGCTCGGCCTACAATGAGCAGTTCTTC,CASSPQGSAYNEQFF
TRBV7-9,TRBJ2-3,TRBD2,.,TGTGCCAGCAGCTTCAGACTAGCGGGGGGGGATACGCAGTATTTT,CASSFRLAGGDTQYF